The rows below give T cell receptor beta chains drawn from one sample of a study of T cells in Graves' hyperthyroidism and ophthalmopathy. TCRdb used MiXCR to reprocess the multiplex PCR reads, holding one entry per CDR3 protein. Of 500,000 to 600,000 distinct CDR3 sequences in the sample, more than 45% are singletons; the top ten hold about 8%. Sequenced: peripheral blood or thyroid tissue (not recorded which). These receptor sequences come from a woman under 30 with Graves' hyperthyroidism. The CDR3 runs from the conserved cysteine through the conserved F or W. The D gene is left open where the match is weak. Clone sizes are given selectively: once, few, many, or a class where the clone is expanded.

J | size | V | D | CDR3 | DNA
TRBJ2-5 | NA | TRBV7-8 | TRBD2 | CASSPPGTSRLETQYF | TGTGCCAGCAGCCCGCCAGGGACTAGCCGGTTGGAGACCCAGTACTTC
TRBJ1-2 | many | TRBV4-2 | NA | CASSQGGLGRNGYTF | TGTGCCAGCAGCCAAGGAGGACTTGGTCGCAATGGCTACACCTTC
TRBJ2-7 | NA | TRBV15 | NA | CATSSYGTEVYEQYF | TGTGCCACCAGCAGTTACGGGACGGAGGTCTACGAGCAGTACTTC
TRBJ2-7 | NA | TRBV29-1 | NA | CSASSEDLWDEQYF | TGCAGCGCCAGCAGTGAGGACCTGTGGGACGAGCAGTACTTC
TRBJ1-5 | many | TRBV2 | NA | CASAERPPRGNQPQHF | TGTGCCAGCGCGGAAAGACCCCCGCGGGGCAATCAGCCCCAGCATTTT
TRBJ2-3 | many | TRBV7-3 | NA | CASSLGLTDTQYF | TGTGCCAGCAGCTTAGGGCTCACAGATACGCAGTATTTT
TRBJ1-1 | many | TRBV9 | NA | CASSVTPRNTEAFF | TGTGCCAGCAGCGTAACCCCACGGAACACTGAAGCTTTCTTT
TRBJ2-3 | NA | TRBV20-1 | NA | CSARVAGRGRGDTQYF | TGCAGTGCTAGAGTCGCCGGGCGGGGCCGAGGAGATACGCAGTATTTT
TRBJ1-1 | many | TRBV5-6 | TRBD1 | CASSIDRGKAFF | TGTGCCAGCAGCATAGACAGGGGGAAAGCTTTCTTT
TRBJ2-7 | NA | TRBV4-1 | TRBD2 | CASSQVTSDKREQYF | TGCGCCAGCAGCCAAGTGACTAGCGACAAAAGGGAGCAGTACTTC
TRBJ1-1 | NA | TRBV7-8 | TRBD1 | CASSLLTGRAFF | TGTGCCAGCAGCTTACTGACAGGGAGGGCTTTCTTT
TRBJ2-2 | NA | TRBV9 | TRBD2 | CASGRRTSGRAGELFF | TGTGCCAGCGGCCGACGGACTAGCGGGAGAGCCGGGGAGCTGTTTTTT
TRBJ2-1 | few | TRBV20-1 | NA | CSARLIGIEQFF | TGCAGTGCTAGGTTAATCGGCATTGAGCAGTTCTTC
TRBJ2-7 | NA | TRBV20-1 | TRBD2 | CSARDRTSGRFYEQYF | TGCAGTGCTAGAGACCGAACTAGCGGGAGGTTCTACGAGCAGTACTTC
TRBJ2-5 | NA | TRBV20-1 | NA | CSARRTSSQPQYF | TGCAGTGCTAGAAGGACAAGCAGTCAGCCCCAGTACTTC
TRBJ2-1 | once | TRBV10-3 | TRBD2 | CAISPGLAGVAYNEQFF | TGTGCCATCAGCCCCGGACTAGCGGGAGTCGCCTACAATGAGCAGTTCTTC
TRBJ2-2 | NA | TRBV30 | NA | CALGVGELFF | TGTGCCTTAGGCGTAGGGGAGCTGTTTTTT
TRBJ2-7 | many | TRBV29-1 | NA | CSVEQGTLYEQYF | TGCAGCGTTGAACAAGGAACCCTCTACGAGCAGTACTTC
TRBJ2-7 | NA | TRBV10-3 | TRBD2 | CAINMGLAGGPSYEQYF | TGTGCCATCAACATGGGACTAGCGGGAGGGCCGTCCTACGAGCAGTACTTC
TRBJ2-7 | NA | TRBV6-5 | NA | CASSARDSNAGEQYF | TGTGCCAGCAGTGCCCGGGACTCTAACGCCGGGGAGCAGTACTTC
TRBJ2-7 | NA | TRBV20-1 | NA | CSARDGSVREQYF | TGCAGTGCTAGAGATGGTAGCGTGCGCGAGCAGTACTTC
TRBJ2-5 | many | TRBV12-3/TRBV12-4 | TRBD2 | CASSLTYREGFGETQYF | TGTGCCAGCAGCCTAACGTACCGGGAGGGTTTCGGGGAGACCCAGTACTTC
TRBJ1-1 | many | TRBV19 | NA | CASSIPRVNTEAFF | TGTGCCAGTAGTATCCCCAGGGTGAACACTGAAGCTTTCTTT
TRBJ2-7 | NA | TRBV29-1 | NA | CSVSRGALHEQYF | TGCAGCGTATCTCGGGGGGCGTTACACGAGCAGTACTTC
TRBJ2-5 | many | TRBV4-1 | NA | CASSQGGETQYF | TGCGCCAGCAGCCAAGGGGGAGAGACCCAGTACTTC
TRBJ2-7 | NA | TRBV14 | NA | CASSQDLLPYEQYF | TGTGCCAGCAGCCAAGACTTACTACCCTACGAGCAGTACTTC
TRBJ1-5 | NA | TRBV7-9 | NA | CASSLGSGPQHF | TGTGCCAGCAGCTTAGGGTCGGGGCCCCAGCATTTT
TRBJ2-7 | NA | TRBV7-9 | TRBD2 | CASSFPGLATSEQYF | TGTGCCAGCAGCTTTCCGGGACTAGCCACGTCCGAGCAGTACTTC
TRBJ1-1 | many | TRBV6-6 | NA | CASSPSGASRNTEAFF | TGTGCCAGCAGCCCCTCGGGGGCTTCAAGGAACACTGAAGCTTTCTTT
TRBJ1-3 | NA | TRBV15 | NA | CATSRVSGQGNSGNTIYF | TGTGCCACCAGCAGAGTGTCTGGTCAGGGTAACTCTGGAAACACCATATATTTT
TRBJ2-7 | many | TRBV7-2 | NA | CASSPRGILTYEQYF | TGTGCCAGCAGCCCCCGGGGTATACTGACCTACGAGCAGTACTTC
TRBJ2-5 | many | TRBV15 | NA | CATSRATGETQYF | TGTGCCACCAGCAGAGCGACAGGAGAGACCCAGTACTTC
TRBJ1-2 | NA | TRBV20-1 | NA | CSVRGGREGYTF | TGCAGTGTTAGAGGGGGGCGGGAGGGCTACACCTTC
TRBJ2-7 | many | TRBV3-1 | NA | CASSQVTYEQYF | TGTGCCAGCAGCCAAGTCACCTACGAGCAGTACTTC
TRBJ1-4 | NA | TRBV20-1 | NA | CSALSGGEKLFF | TGCAGTGCACTTAGCGGGGGCGAAAAACTGTTTTTT
TRBJ2-7 | NA | TRBV15 | TRBD2 | CATSGSGTSGRAGEQYF | TGTGCCACCAGCGGATCAGGGACTAGCGGGAGGGCCGGGGAGCAGTACTTC
TRBJ1-5 | NA | TRBV29-1 | TRBD1 | CSALTGGQPQHF | TGCAGCGCACTCACAGGGGGGCAGCCCCAGCATTTT
TRBJ2-2 | NA | TRBV29-1 | TRBD2 | CSVRIAGYNGELFF | TGCAGCGTGCGAATAGCGGGATATAACGGGGAGCTGTTTTTT
TRBJ1-5 | NA | TRBV10-3 | TRBD1 | CAISSPGGLWDDGQPQHF | TGTGCCATCAGCAGCCCAGGGGGGTTATGGGACGACGGCCAGCCCCAGCATTTT
TRBJ1-5 | NA | TRBV6-2/TRBV6-3 | TRBD1 | CASSSDSARQGGQPQHF | TGTGCCAGCAGTTCCGACAGCGCTAGACAGGGGGGGCAGCCCCAGCATTTT
TRBJ1-2 | NA | TRBV12-3/TRBV12-4 | NA | CASRKQTEANYGYTF | TGTGCCAGCAGGAAACAGACAGAAGCTAACTATGGCTACACCTTC
TRBJ1-5 | NA | TRBV29-1 | NA | CSAQGYGNQPQHF | TGCAGTGCACAGGGCTATGGCAATCAGCCCCAGCATTTT
TRBJ2-7 | many | TRBV4-2 | NA | CASSQAGQSYEQYF | TGTGCCAGCAGCCAAGCGGGCCAGTCCTACGAGCAGTACTTC
TRBJ2-5 | NA | TRBV11-2 | NA | CASSLETGHNQPQYF | TGTGCCAGCAGCTTGGAAACAGGACACAATCAGCCCCAGTACTTC